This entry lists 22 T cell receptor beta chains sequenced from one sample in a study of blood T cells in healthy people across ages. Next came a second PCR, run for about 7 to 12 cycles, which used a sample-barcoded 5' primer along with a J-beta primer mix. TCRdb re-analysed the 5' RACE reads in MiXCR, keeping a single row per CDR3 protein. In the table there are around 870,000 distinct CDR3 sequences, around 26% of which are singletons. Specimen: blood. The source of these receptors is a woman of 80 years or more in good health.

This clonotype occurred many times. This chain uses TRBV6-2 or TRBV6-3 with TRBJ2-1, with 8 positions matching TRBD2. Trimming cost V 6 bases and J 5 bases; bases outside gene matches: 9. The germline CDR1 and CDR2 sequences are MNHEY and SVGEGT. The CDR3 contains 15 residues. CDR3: CASRPRGAGNNEQFF. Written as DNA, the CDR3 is TGTGCCAGCAGACCGCGGGGGGCGGGGAACAATGAGCAGTTCTTC.

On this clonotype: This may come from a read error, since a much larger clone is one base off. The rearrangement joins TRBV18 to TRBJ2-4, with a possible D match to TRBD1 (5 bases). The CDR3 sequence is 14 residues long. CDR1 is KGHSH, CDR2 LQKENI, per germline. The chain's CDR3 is CASSPGIAKTIQYF. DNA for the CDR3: TGTGCCAGCTCCCCAGGGATAGCCAAAACCATTCAGTACTTC.

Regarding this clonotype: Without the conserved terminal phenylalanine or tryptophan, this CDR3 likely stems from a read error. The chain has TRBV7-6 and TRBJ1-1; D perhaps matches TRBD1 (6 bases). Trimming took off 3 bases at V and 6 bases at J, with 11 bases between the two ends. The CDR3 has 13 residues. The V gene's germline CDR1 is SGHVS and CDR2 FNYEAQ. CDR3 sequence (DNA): TGTGCCAGCAGCTTGGAAGGGGGAGCTGAAGCTTTCTTG. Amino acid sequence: CASSLEGGAEAFL.

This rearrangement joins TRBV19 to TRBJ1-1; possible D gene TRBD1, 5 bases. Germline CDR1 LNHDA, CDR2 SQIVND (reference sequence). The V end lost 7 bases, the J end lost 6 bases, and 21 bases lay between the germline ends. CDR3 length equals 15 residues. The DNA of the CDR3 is TGTGCCAGTACCCTCCAGGGCAGGGTTCCGCCTGAAGCTTTCTTT. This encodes CASTLQGRVPPEAFF. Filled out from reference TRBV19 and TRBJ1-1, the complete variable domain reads DGGITQSPKYLFRKEGQNVTLSCEQNLNHDAMYWYRQDPGQGLRLIYYSQIVNDFQKGDIAEGYSVSREKKESFPLTVTSAQKNPTAFYLCASTLQGRVPPEAFFGQGTRLTVV.

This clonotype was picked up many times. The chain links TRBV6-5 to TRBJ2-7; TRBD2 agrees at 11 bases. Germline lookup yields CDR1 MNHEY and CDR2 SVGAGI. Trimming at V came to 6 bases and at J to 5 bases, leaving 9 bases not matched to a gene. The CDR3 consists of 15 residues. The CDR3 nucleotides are TGTGCCAGCAGAAGACTAGCGGGGCAGCAGGACGAGCAGTACTTC. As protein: CASRRLAGQQDEQYF.

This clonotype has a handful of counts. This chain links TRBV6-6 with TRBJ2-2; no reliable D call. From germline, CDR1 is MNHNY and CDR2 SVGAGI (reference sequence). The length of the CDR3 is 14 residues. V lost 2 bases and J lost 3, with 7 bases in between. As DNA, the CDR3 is TGTGCCAGCAGTTACAAAGGAGACACCGGGGAGCTGTTTTTT. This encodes CASSYKGDTGELFF.

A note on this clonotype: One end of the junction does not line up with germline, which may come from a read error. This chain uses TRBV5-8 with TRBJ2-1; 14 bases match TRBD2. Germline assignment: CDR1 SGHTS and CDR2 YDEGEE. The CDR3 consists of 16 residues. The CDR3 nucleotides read TGTGCCGGCAGCGTGACTAGCGGGGGGGTCTACAATGAGCAGTTCTTC. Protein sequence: CAGSVTSGGVYNEQFF.

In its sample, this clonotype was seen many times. CDR3: CASRGLAGGLGPNEQFF. Written as DNA, the CDR3 is TGTGCCAGCAGGGGACTAGCGGGGGGGCTAGGCCCTAATGAGCAGTTCTTC. The chain has TRBV12-3 or TRBV12-4 and TRBJ2-1; the match to TRBD2 covers 16 bases. Unmatched junction bases numbered 9, after V lost 6 bases and J lost 7 bases. The CDR3 extends over 17 amino acids.

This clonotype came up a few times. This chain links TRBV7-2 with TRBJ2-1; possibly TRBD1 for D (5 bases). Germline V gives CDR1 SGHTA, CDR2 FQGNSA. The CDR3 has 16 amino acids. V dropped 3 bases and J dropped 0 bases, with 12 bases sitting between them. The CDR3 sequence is CASSLTRAPSYNEQFF. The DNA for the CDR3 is TGTGCCAGCAGCTTGACCAGGGCCCCCTCCTACAATGAGCAGTTCTTC.

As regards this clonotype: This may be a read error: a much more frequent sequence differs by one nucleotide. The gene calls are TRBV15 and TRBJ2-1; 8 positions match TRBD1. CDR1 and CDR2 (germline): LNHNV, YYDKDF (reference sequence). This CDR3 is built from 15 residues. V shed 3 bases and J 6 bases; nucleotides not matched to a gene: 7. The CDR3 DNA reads TGTGCCACCAGCAGCCCTGGACAGGGAAGCAATGAGCAGTTCTTC. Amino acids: CATSSPGQGSNEQFF.

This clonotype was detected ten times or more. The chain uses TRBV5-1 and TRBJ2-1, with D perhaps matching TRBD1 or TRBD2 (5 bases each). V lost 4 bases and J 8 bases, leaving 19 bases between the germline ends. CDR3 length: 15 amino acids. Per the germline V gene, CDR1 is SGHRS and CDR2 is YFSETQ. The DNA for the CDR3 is TGCGCCAGCAGCCCCGAGGGGAGTGGGTTCGATGAGCAGTTCTTC. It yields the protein CASSPEGSGFDEQFF.

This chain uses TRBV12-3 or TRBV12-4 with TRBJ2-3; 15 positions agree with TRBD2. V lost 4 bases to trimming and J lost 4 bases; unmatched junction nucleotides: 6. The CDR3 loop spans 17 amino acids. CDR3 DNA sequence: TGTGCCAGCAGTTGGACTAGCGGGGGGGCTAGAGCAGATACGCAGTATTTT. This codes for CASSWTSGGARADTQYF.

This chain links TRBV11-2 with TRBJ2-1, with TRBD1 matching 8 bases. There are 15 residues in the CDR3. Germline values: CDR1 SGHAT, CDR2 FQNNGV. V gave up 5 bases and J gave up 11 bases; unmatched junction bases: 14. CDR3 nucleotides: TGTGCCAGCAGCCCCGATTGGACAGGGCTGAATAAGCAGTTCTTC. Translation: CASSPDWTGLNKQFF.

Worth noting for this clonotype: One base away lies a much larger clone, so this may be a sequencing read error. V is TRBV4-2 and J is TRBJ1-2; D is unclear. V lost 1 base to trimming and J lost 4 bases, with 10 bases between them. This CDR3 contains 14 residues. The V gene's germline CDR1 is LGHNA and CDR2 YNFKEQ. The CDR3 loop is CASSQVGKGYGYTF. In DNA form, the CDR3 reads TGTGCCAGCAGCCAAGTGGGGAAGGGCTATGGCTACACCTTC.

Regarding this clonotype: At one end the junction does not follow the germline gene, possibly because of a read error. The chain's CDR3 is CASSPIRLAGGSADAQYF. DNA of the CDR3: TGTGCCAGCAGTCCGATCCGACTAGCGGGGGGGAGCGCAGATGCGCAGTATTTT. The V call is TRBV12-3 or TRBV12-4, the J call TRBJ2-3; 14 bases line up with TRBD2. CDR3 length: 18 residues.

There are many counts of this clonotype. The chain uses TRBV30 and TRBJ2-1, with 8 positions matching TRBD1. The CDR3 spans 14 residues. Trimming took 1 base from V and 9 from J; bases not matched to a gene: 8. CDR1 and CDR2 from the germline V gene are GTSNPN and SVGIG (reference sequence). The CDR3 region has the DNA TGTGCCTGGAGTGGGAGGACAGGGTTGGCTGAGCAGTTCTTC. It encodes CAWSGRTGLAEQFF.

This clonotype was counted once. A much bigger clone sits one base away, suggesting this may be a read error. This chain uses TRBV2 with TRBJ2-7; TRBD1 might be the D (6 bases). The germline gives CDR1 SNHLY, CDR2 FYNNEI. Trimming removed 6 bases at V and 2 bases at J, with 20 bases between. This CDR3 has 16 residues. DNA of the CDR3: TGTGCCAGCAGCATTAACAGGGAATCGCCGGCCTACGAGCAGTACTTC. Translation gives CASSINRESPAYEQYF. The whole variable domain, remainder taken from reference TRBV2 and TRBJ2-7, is EPEVTQTPSHQVTQMGQEVILRCVPISNHLYFYWYRQILGQKVEFLVSFYNNEISEKSEIFDDQFSVERPDGSNFTLKIRSTKLEDSAMYFCASSINRESPAYEQYFGPGTRLTVT.

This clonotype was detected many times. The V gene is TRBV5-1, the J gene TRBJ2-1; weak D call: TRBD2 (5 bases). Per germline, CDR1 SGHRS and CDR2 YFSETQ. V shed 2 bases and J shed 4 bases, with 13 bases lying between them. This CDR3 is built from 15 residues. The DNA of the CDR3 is TGCGCCAGCAGCTTAGGGAATTCGGGATACAATGAGCAGTTCTTC. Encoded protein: CASSLGNSGYNEQFF.

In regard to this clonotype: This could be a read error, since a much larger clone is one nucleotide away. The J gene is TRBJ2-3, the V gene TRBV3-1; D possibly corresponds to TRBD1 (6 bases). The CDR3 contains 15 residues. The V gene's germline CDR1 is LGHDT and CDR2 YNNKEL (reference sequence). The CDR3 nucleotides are TGTGCCAACAGCCACCGACAGGCAAGGGAAGATACGCAGTATTTT. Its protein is CANSHRQAREDTQYF.

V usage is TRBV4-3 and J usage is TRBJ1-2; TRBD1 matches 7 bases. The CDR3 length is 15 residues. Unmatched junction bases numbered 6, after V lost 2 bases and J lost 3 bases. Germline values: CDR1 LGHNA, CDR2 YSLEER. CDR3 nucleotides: TGCGCCAGCAGCCAAAACAGGGGCTACGACTATGGCTACACCTTC. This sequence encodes CASSQNRGYDYGYTF.

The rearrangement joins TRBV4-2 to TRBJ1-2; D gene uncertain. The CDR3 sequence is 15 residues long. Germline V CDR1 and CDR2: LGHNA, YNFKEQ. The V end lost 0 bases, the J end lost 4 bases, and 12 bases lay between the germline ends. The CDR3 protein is CASSQDGSGFYGYTF. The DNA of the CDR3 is TGTGCCAGCAGCCAAGATGGTTCGGGATTCTATGGCTACACCTTC.

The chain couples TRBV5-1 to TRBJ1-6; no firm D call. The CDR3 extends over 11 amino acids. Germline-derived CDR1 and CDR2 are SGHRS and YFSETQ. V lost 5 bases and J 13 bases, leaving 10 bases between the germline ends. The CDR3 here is CASRAGRPLHF. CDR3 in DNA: TGCGCCAGCAGAGCGGGAAGGCCCCTCCACTTT.